The 17 T cell receptor beta chains given below trace back to one sample, sequenced in a study of CD8 T cells in ankylosing spondylitis. TCRdb passed the 5' RACE reads through MiXCR, listing each CDR3 protein once. This sample yields about 320,000 distinct CDR3 sequences, of which approximately 10% are seen a single time; more than 7% belongs to the top ten. What was sequenced was blood, either unsorted or a sorted T cell fraction (not recorded which). The receptors originated from a female donor with ankylosing spondylitis or in good health (not recorded which).

This clonotype was seen a few times. The V and J genes are TRBV20-1 and TRBJ1-4; the D gene is possibly TRBD1 (5 bases). The CDR3 is 13 amino acids. The V and J ends lost 5 bases and 8 bases respectively, with 15 bases between them. CDR1 is DFQATT and CDR2 is SNEGSKA in the germline V gene (reference sequence). The CDR3 bases are TGCAGTGCTGACGACAGAGGAGGAGAAAAACTGTTTTTT. Translation: CSADDRGGEKLFF.

This clonotype was found many times. The chain uses TRBV20-1 and TRBJ2-5; possible D gene TRBD2, 7 bases. CDR3 size: 13 residues. The germline gives CDR1 DFQATT, CDR2 SNEGSKA (reference sequence). V was trimmed by 5 bases and J by 3 bases, leaving 13 bases between them. CDR3 residues: CSAGIGGEETQYF. CDR3 bases: TGCAGTGCTGGGATAGGGGGGGAAGAGACCCAGTACTTC.

The chain links TRBV18 to TRBJ2-1, with D perhaps assigned TRBD1 or TRBD2 (6 bases each). The CDR3 spans 19 residues. The V gene lost 1 base and the J gene lost 6 bases, with 25 bases spanning the gap. Germline V gene sequence: CDR1 KGHSH, CDR2 LQKENI. The CDR3 sequence is CASSPRRGREQNRLNEQFF. In DNA, the CDR3 is TGTGCCAGCTCACCACGGAGGGGGAGAGAACAGAATCGGCTCAATGAGCAGTTCTTC.

This clonotype was picked up many times. The V gene is TRBV7-6, the J gene TRBJ2-3; 11 bases agree with TRBD1. The CDR3 length is 15 residues. Losses at the gene ends were 5 bases for V and 4 bases for J; bases not matched to a gene: 5. Germline V gives CDR1 SGHVS, CDR2 FNYEAQ. CDR3 protein: CASSPVGQGADTQYF. The CDR3 DNA reads TGTGCCAGCAGCCCAGTGGGACAGGGGGCAGATACGCAGTATTTT.

This clonotype was recorded at least ten times. The rearrangement uses TRBV5-1 and TRBJ2-2; a weak D match, TRBD1 (5 bases). V lost 4 bases and J lost 1, with 11 bases in between. The CDR3 is 15 amino acids. CDR1 and CDR2 (germline): SGHRS, YFSETQ. The CDR3 loop is CASSESTVNTGELFF. In nucleotides, the CDR3 is TGCGCCAGCAGCGAATCGACAGTGAACACCGGGGAGCTGTTTTTT.

In this sample, this clonotype turned up a few times. This chain links TRBV15 with TRBJ2-2, with 7 bases identical to TRBD1. Germline-derived CDR1 and CDR2 are LNHNV and YYDKDF (reference sequence). The CDR3 spans 15 residues. V shed 10 bases, J shed 2 bases, and the junction held 10 bases outside the gene matches. CDR3 coding DNA: TGTGCCAGCGAGTCCGGGACAGATAACACCGGGGAGCTGTTTTTT. Protein sequence: CASESGTDNTGELFF.

This clonotype was recorded at least ten times. The chain has TRBV2 and TRBJ1-4; 9 bases agree with TRBD1. Germline-derived CDR1 and CDR2 are SNHLY and FYNNEI. This CDR3 region has 14 residues. Unmatched junction bases numbered 6, after V lost 7 bases and J lost 6 bases. The CDR3 region is CASIGDRGDEKLFF. DNA for the CDR3: TGTGCCAGCATCGGCGACAGGGGGGATGAAAAACTGTTTTTT.

At least ten counts were recorded for this clonotype. This chain links TRBV2 with TRBJ2-7, with 12 bases that match TRBD2. The germline CDR1 and CDR2 sequences are SNHLY and FYNNEI. There are 15 residues in the CDR3. V lost 6 bases to trimming and J lost 5 bases; unmatched junction nucleotides: 8. The CDR3 loop is CASRETSGSRDEQYF. The CDR3 coding sequence is TGTGCCAGCAGAGAGACTAGCGGGAGTAGAGACGAGCAGTACTTC.

The rearrangement joins TRBV5-5 to TRBJ1-1; 12 positions match TRBD1. Germline CDR1 is SGHKS and CDR2 is YYEKEE (reference sequence). V lost 2 bases to trimming and J lost 10 bases; unmatched junction nucleotides: 3. This CDR3 is built from 13 residues. DNA of the CDR3: TGTGCCAGCAGCTTCGGGACAGGGGGCGTAGCTTTCTTT. As protein: CASSFGTGGVAFF.

This clonotype was detected many times. The V call is TRBV28, the J call TRBJ1-2, with D maybe TRBD1 (5 bases). The CDR3 is 14 amino acids. The ends were cut back, 5 bases at V and 4 bases at J, with 14 bases in the middle. CDR1 and CDR2 (germline): MDHEN, SYDVKM. The CDR3 loop reads CASSTGPVGYGYTF. The CDR3, as DNA: TGTGCCAGCAGTACGGGACCTGTGGGCTATGGCTACACCTTC.

Regarding this clonotype: Just one base apart from a much larger clone, this may be a read error. The chain joins TRBV27 to TRBJ2-1, with TRBD2 matching over 12 bases. The CDR3 spans 15 residues. Germline CDR1 and CDR2: MNHEY and SMNVEV (reference sequence). The ends lost 7 bases at V and 5 bases at J; junction bases unmatched: 6. The CDR3 protein is CASNRLAGADNEQFF. The CDR3 region has the DNA TGTGCCAGCAACCGACTAGCGGGAGCGGACAATGAGCAGTTCTTC.

The J gene is TRBJ2-3, the V gene TRBV24-1; 8 nucleotides agree with TRBD1. V dropped 3 bases and J dropped 6; count of bases not matched to a gene: 10. The germline V gene has CDR1 KGHDR and CDR2 SFDVKD. This CDR3 comprises 16 residues. The DNA of the CDR3 is TGTGCCACCAGTGATAAAACAGGGGGTATTTTGGATACGCAGTATTTT. Translated: CATSDKTGGILDTQYF.

This clonotype showed up many times. The gene calls are TRBV20-1 and TRBJ2-5; D call uncertain. Trimming removed 6 bases at V and 1 base at J, with 18 bases between. Germline V CDR1 and CDR2: DFQATT, SNEGSKA (reference sequence). The CDR3 contains 15 residues. The CDR3 here is CSAPPRRHPQETQYF. The CDR3, as DNA: TGCAGTGCCCCCCCCCGGCGACACCCCCAAGAGACCCAGTACTTC.

This clonotype came up many times. The chain is built from TRBV20-1 and TRBJ1-3; D is undetermined. The CDR3 spans 12 residues. The germline V gene has CDR1 DFQATT and CDR2 SNEGSKA (reference sequence). V gave up 5 bases and J gave up 4 bases, with 9 bases separating them. The CDR3 DNA is TGCAGTGCTCGTAACCCGGGAAACACCATATATTTT. This gives the protein CSARNPGNTIYF.

J is TRBJ2-3 and V is TRBV28, with 13 bases lining up with TRBD2. The CDR3 totals 16 residues. Looked up from germline, CDR1 is MDHEN and CDR2 is SYDVKM. Trimming took 4 bases from V and 4 from J; bases not matched to a gene: 5. The CDR3 bases are TGTGCCAGCAGTTGGGGGACTAGCGGGGACCCAGATACGCAGTATTTT. Translating it yields CASSWGTSGDPDTQYF. Looking up the rest from reference TRBV28 and TRBJ2-3 gives the full variable domain: DVKVTQSSRYLVKRTGEKVFLECVQDMDHENMFWYRQDPGLGLRLIYFSYDVKMKEKGDIPEGYSVSREKKERFSLILESASTNQTSMYLCASSWGTSGDPDTQYFGPGTRLTVL.

The table lists this clonotype with many counts. The J gene is TRBJ1-2, the V gene TRBV29-1; D unclear. This CDR3 comprises 12 residues. The germline gives CDR1 SQVTM, CDR2 ANQGSEA. V was pared by 6 bases and J by 4 bases, with 12 bases between. CDR3 sequence reads: CSVKTSGYGYTF. In nucleotides, the CDR3 is TGCAGCGTCAAGACTAGCGGCTATGGCTACACCTTC.

Details on this clonotype: A much larger clonotype is one base distant, so this may be a read error. V gene TRBV5-1 combines with J gene TRBJ2-3, with a weak D call TRBD1 (6 bases). The V and J ends lost 4 bases and 0 bases respectively, with 15 bases between them. This CDR3 contains 16 residues. CDR1 SGHRS and CDR2 YFSETQ come from the germline V gene. CDR3 coding DNA: TGCGCCAGCAGCGTGTTCTCCGGGACAAGCACAGATACGCAGTATTTT. Its translation is CASSVFSGTSTDTQYF.